This T cell receptor beta chain was captured in a study of cytomegalovirus exposure and HLA in healthy donors. Study results and caveats: In vitro, three CMV-associated chains proved specific for CMV antigens. At a 0.05 false discovery rate, a later analysis found approximately 15,000 TCR beta sequences to be associated with HLA alleles.

CDR3 length: 15 amino acids. Germline V gene data show CDR1 as SGHNT and CDR2 as YENEEA. The V end lost 3 bases, the J end lost 6 bases, and 15 bases lay between the germline ends. Primers: 60 Vbeta forward and 13 Jbeta reverse. Method: immunoSEQ multiplex PCR; TCRdb's copy keeps in-frame clones and lacks some. The repertoire includes 130,000 or so clones, around 85% of them detected once, and roughly 6.7% sits in the top ten. Note on this clone: Its antigen is unknown.

Healthy bone marrow donors made up the donor group. The V call is TRBV11-3, the J call TRBJ2-1; possible D gene TRBD2, 7 bases. This TCR was recovered from a woman aged 25 to 45 in good health and CMV-seropositive. Sequencing was done on a sample of PBMCs. CDR3 bases: TGTGCCAGCAGCTTGGGGGGGCCGACCACCAATGAGCAGTTCTTC. This codes for CASSLGGPTTNEQFF.